The clone carrying this TCR beta chain was counted once. This PCR relied on a set of 60 Vbeta primers and 13 Jbeta primers. TCRdb's copy holds only in-frame clones and misses some; the assay was immunoSEQ multiplex PCR. The sample lists some 190,000 clones; around 87% were seen once. The sample belongs to a study of cytomegalovirus exposure and HLA in healthy donors. There are 17 residues in the CDR3. Germline V lookup: CDR1 MGHDK, CDR2 SYGVNS. After removal of 2 bases from V and 4 bases from J, the junction contained 7 bases not matched to a gene. The chain combines TRBV25-1 with TRBJ2-3; TRBD1 aligns across 12 bases. Sequenced sample: PBMCs. The receptor was isolated from a young man in good health and CMV-seronegative. The CDR3 sequence is CASSERGDRGRPDTQYF. In DNA, the CDR3 is TGTGCCAGCAGTGAAAGGGGGGACAGGGGGCGCCCAGATACGCAGTATTTT.